These 20 T cell receptor beta chains originate from one sample sequenced in a study of Ad26.COV2.S vaccination and SARS-CoV-2 variants. As to treatment: roughly 20 received Ad26.COV2.S at low or high dose, single or two shots; roughly five received placebo; per-sample allocation not given. Day 63 after the first vaccine or placebo injection was the time point for sampling. Profiling relied on immunoSEQ multiplex PCR, and the TCRdb table lists in-frame clones only, not all of them. The sample shows a few hundred thousand clones, 92% of them seen only once. Sample: peripheral blood, taken in a trial of Ad26.COV2.S vaccine versus placebo. The receptors originated from a person between 18 and 59 years old who received the Ad26.COV2.S COVID-19 vaccine or a placebo.

The gene calls are TRBV6-2 or TRBV6-3 and TRBJ2-2; D is undetermined. This CDR3 is 12 amino acids long. Trimming left V 5 bases short and J 8 bases short, with 9 bases between. CDR1 and CDR2 (germline): MNHEY, SVGEGT. The CDR3 region has the DNA TGTGCCAGCAGTCCCCGGGCGGGGGAGCTGTTTTTT. It specifies CASSPRAGELFF.

The sample holds one count of this clone. The chain recombines TRBV5-1 with TRBJ1-6; D is unclear. CDR3 length equals 13 residues. Germline CDR1 is SGHRS and CDR2 is YFSETQ. V dropped 0 bases and J dropped 9 bases, with 7 bases sitting between them. For the CDR3, the DNA is TGCGCCAGCAGCTTGGGTGGGGTTTCACCCCTCCACTTT. This translates into CASSLGGVSPLHF.

The chain is built from TRBV19 and TRBJ1-1; D remains ambiguous. The ends were cut back, 3 bases at V and 4 bases at J, with 12 bases in the middle. Germline assignment: CDR1 LNHDA and CDR2 SQIVND (reference sequence). The CDR3 is 14 amino acids. The CDR3 DNA follows: TGTGCCAGTAGTATCGGGAGTACCCTCACTGAAGCTTTCTTT. It specifies CASSIGSTLTEAFF.

The J gene is TRBJ2-3, the V gene TRBV5-4, with TRBD2 matching 8 bases. Trimming took 4 bases from V and 4 from J; bases not matched to a gene: 14. This CDR3 is built from 17 residues. The germline gives CDR1 SGHNT, CDR2 YYREEE (reference sequence). CDR3 DNA sequence: TGTGCCAGCAGCCCACCCGGGCGGGGGGCGATCCCAGATACGCAGTATTTT. The encoded protein is CASSPPGRGAIPDTQYF.

V gene TRBV10-3 combines with J gene TRBJ1-1; 8 positions agree with TRBD1. This CDR3 has 16 amino acids. With V trimmed by 0 bases and J by 5 bases, 8 bases remained unmatched. CDR1 ENHRY and CDR2 SYGVKD come from the germline V gene. CDR3 sequence (DNA): TGTGCCATCAGTGAGTCGCTCCCAGGGGGCTGGACTGAAGCTTTCTTT. It translates to CAISESLPGGWTEAFF.

This clone was recorded once. The chain recombines TRBV9 with TRBJ2-3; D is uncertain. Trimming shortened V by 2 bases and J by 2 bases, and 6 bases separated the two germline ends. The CDR3 covers 13 residues. The germline CDR1 and CDR2 sequences are SGDLS and YYNGEE. The CDR3 nucleotides read TGTGCCAGCAGCGTGGGGAACACAGATACGCAGTATTTT. This translates into CASSVGNTDTQYF.

The genes are TRBV11-2 and TRBJ2-5, with 7 bases that match TRBD2. Germline values: CDR1 SGHAT, CDR2 FQNNGV. The CDR3 extends over 15 amino acids. V dropped 5 bases and J dropped 0; count of bases not matched to a gene: 6. Written as DNA, the CDR3 is TGTGCCAGCAGCCCAGCGGGACGATACCAAGAGACCCAGTACTTC. As protein: CASSPAGRYQETQYF.

Remarks on this clone: The sample has other DNA sequences that encode this CDR3 too. The J gene is TRBJ1-3, the V gene TRBV7-2, with unresolved D. Germline loops: CDR1 SGHTA, CDR2 FQGNSA. Trimming pared 3 bases from V and 0 bases from J, leaving 6 bases between. The CDR3 loop spans 14 amino acids. The CDR3: CASSLVGSGNTIYF. In DNA, the CDR3 is TGTGCCAGCAGCTTGGTGGGCTCTGGAAACACCATATATTTT.

The J gene is TRBJ2-5, the V gene TRBV18; D not resolved. The CDR3 has 13 amino acids. Between the trimmed V and J ends, which lost 4 bases and 2 bases, there was a span of 8 bases. Germline V CDR1 and CDR2: KGHSH, LQKENI. CDR3 DNA sequence: TGTGCCAGCTCACTCTCCACTCAAGAGACCCAGTACTTC. Translation gives CASSLSTQETQYF.

V usage is TRBV7-2 and J usage is TRBJ2-5; 8 bases are shared with TRBD1. Trimming at V came to 6 bases and at J to 0 bases, leaving 6 bases not matched to a gene. Germline V lookup: CDR1 SGHTA, CDR2 FQGNSA. The CDR3 loop spans 15 amino acids. CDR3 nucleotide sequence: TGTGCCAGCAGATGGGGACAGGCGGACCAAGAGACCCAGTACTTC. It codes for CASRWGQADQETQYF.

This chain links TRBV19 with TRBJ1-3, with a weak D call TRBD1 (5 bases). Trimming removed 7 bases at V and 4 bases at J, with 14 bases between. From germline, CDR1 is LNHDA and CDR2 SQIVND (reference sequence). The CDR3 runs to 14 residues. The CDR3 region has the DNA TGTGCCAGTAAGGTGGCGGGGCGCGGAAACACCATATATTTT. Amino acid sequence: CASKVAGRGNTIYF.

The chain is built from TRBV7-2 and TRBJ2-7; 8 bases fit TRBD2. The CDR3 contains 15 residues. V shed 5 bases and J 2 bases; nucleotides not matched to a gene: 8. CDR1 SGHTA and CDR2 FQGNSA come from the germline V gene. The CDR3 DNA sequence: TGTGCCAGCAGCATGGGAGCGGGGGCCACCTACGAGCAGTACTTC. It yields the protein CASSMGAGATYEQYF.

This chain links TRBV18 with TRBJ1-1; 10 nucleotides line up with TRBD1. After removal of 3 bases from V and 7 bases from J, the junction contained 5 bases not matched to a gene. The germline CDR1 and CDR2 sequences are KGHSH and LQKENI. The CDR3 consists of 14 residues. The CDR3 protein is CASSPLGTGVEAFF. Here the CDR3 DNA reads TGTGCCAGCTCACCCCTCGGGACAGGGGTTGAAGCTTTCTTT.

This chain uses TRBV18 with TRBJ1-2, with D possibly matching TRBD1 (5 bases). CDR1 and CDR2 from the germline V gene are KGHSH and LQKENI. The CDR3 runs to 15 residues. The V end lost 2 bases, the J end lost 3 bases, and 13 bases lay between the germline ends. Here the CDR3 reads CASSPNTGLDYGYTF. CDR3 coding DNA: TGTGCCAGCTCACCAAATACGGGGCTGGACTATGGCTACACCTTC.

V gene TRBV6-2 or TRBV6-3 combines with J gene TRBJ2-3; D may be TRBD1 or TRBD2 (5 bases each). This CDR3 is built from 16 residues. V lost 4 bases to trimming and J lost 0 bases, with 14 bases between them. The germline CDR1 and CDR2 sequences are MNHEY and SVGEGT. CDR3 bases: TGTGCCAGCAGTTTCCTACAGGAGGTTAGCACAGATACGCAGTATTTT. Translation gives CASSFLQEVSTDTQYF.

The chain couples TRBV18 to TRBJ2-7; a weak D match, TRBD1 (6 bases). Germline V gives CDR1 KGHSH, CDR2 LQKENI. V was trimmed by 3 bases and J by 4 bases, leaving 7 bases between them. The CDR3 runs to 12 residues. CDR3 residues: CASSPDRYEQYF. In DNA, the CDR3 is TGTGCCAGCTCACCGGACAGATACGAGCAGTACTTC.

The J gene is TRBJ2-7, the V gene TRBV7-8; 16 bases are shared with TRBD2. With 5 bases clipped from V and 5 bases from J, the junction kept 12 bases outside the gene matches. The CDR3 length is 18 residues. The germline CDR1 and CDR2 sequences are SGHVS and FQNEAQ. CDR3 nucleotides: TGTGCCAGCAGCCAGGGACTAGCGGGGGGGCGATTCACGGACGAGCAGTACTTC. This codes for CASSQGLAGGRFTDEQYF.

This chain joins TRBV6-6 and TRBJ1-1; D gene ambiguous. Between the trimmed V and J ends, which lost 1 base and 6 bases, there was a span of 15 bases. There are 15 residues in the CDR3. Per germline, CDR1 MNHNY and CDR2 SVGAGI (reference sequence). The chain's CDR3 is CASSYYVAKDPEAFF. The CDR3 DNA reads as TGTGCCAGCAGTTACTACGTTGCAAAGGACCCTGAAGCTTTCTTT.

The chain links TRBV5-1 to TRBJ2-7, with TRBD1 as a possible D gene (5 bases). V dropped 1 base and J dropped 5 bases, with 10 bases sitting between them. The V gene's germline CDR1 is SGHRS and CDR2 YFSETQ. This CDR3 region has 13 residues. CDR3 DNA sequence: TGCGCCAGCAGCTTGTCTGCAGGGAACGAGCAGTACTTC. The encoded protein is CASSLSAGNEQYF.

The chain is built from TRBV5-8 and TRBJ1-5; D ambiguous. This CDR3 spans 13 amino acids. Trimming took off 5 bases at V and 9 bases at J, with 15 bases between the two ends. CDR1 and CDR2 from the germline V gene are SGHTS and YDEGEE. The CDR3 here is CASRADHLGPQHF. CDR3 nucleotides: TGTGCCAGCAGGGCAGACCACCTAGGGCCCCAGCATTTT.